Shown below are 11 T cell receptor beta chains from a single sample sequenced in a study of OX40 agonist ivuxolimab in advanced cancers. Clones were read by immunoSEQ multiplex PCR, and TCRdb kept only the in-frame ones, dropping some. The sample carries tens of thousands of clones, around 90% recorded once. This specimen consisted of CD4+ or CD8+ T cells sorted from blood, obtained in a trial of the OX40 agonist ivuxolimab. Every receptor here comes from an adult with an advanced solid tumor such as melanoma, head and neck, liver or kidney cancer.

The chain recombines TRBV28 with TRBJ1-2; a weak D match, TRBD1 (6 bases). Germline lookup yields CDR1 MDHEN and CDR2 SYDVKM. CDR3 length: 15 residues. Trimming took 5 bases from V and 4 from J, leaving 17 bases between them. CDR3 region: CASSPRQAAGYGYTF. The CDR3 nucleotides read TGTGCCAGCAGTCCCCGACAGGCTGCTGGCTATGGCTACACCTTC.

This clone was counted a few times. The J gene is TRBJ2-7, the V gene TRBV6-1; D gene unclear. V lost 5 bases to trimming and J lost 2 bases, with 10 bases between them. Germline V CDR1 and CDR2: MNHNS, SASEGT. CDR3 size: 13 residues. The CDR3 nucleotides read TGTGCCAGCAGTAGACGACAACCCTACGAGCAGTACTTC. Translation gives CASSRRQPYEQYF.

The chain couples TRBV10-1 to TRBJ2-1; the match to TRBD2 covers 8 bases. V was pared by 2 bases and J by 5 bases, with 5 bases of the junction left unmatched. The CDR3 extends over 15 amino acids. From germline, CDR1 is WNHNN and CDR2 SYGVQD (reference sequence). CDR3 sequence (DNA): TGCGCCAGCAGTGAGGGGACTAGGATTGACAATGAGCAGTTCTTC. As protein: CASSEGTRIDNEQFF.

The chain couples TRBV6-5 to TRBJ1-4; 10 bases align to TRBD1. There are 15 residues in the CDR3. The germline V gene encodes CDR1 MNHEY and CDR2 SVGAGI. V was clipped by 6 bases and J by 8 bases; unmatched bases: 9. The CDR3 DNA is TGTGCCAGCAGCTCCGGGACAGGGGAGGGGGAAAAACTGTTTTTT. Protein product: CASSSGTGEGEKLFF.

The CDR3 DNA sequence: TGTGCCAGCAGCTTAGACTGGGGAAAAGATACGCAGTATTTT. As protein: CASSLDWGKDTQYF. The rearrangement links TRBV7-9 to TRBJ2-3; D is ambiguous. From germline, CDR1 is SEHNR and CDR2 FQNEAQ (reference sequence). CDR3 length: 14 amino acids. V was shortened by 1 base and J by 5 bases, with 10 bases between the two germline ends.

The chain links TRBV10-3 to TRBJ2-3; D remains unclear. Germline V lookup: CDR1 ENHRY, CDR2 SYGVKD. Trimming took off 4 bases at V and 3 bases at J, with 5 bases between the two ends. This CDR3 has 12 amino acids. Here the CDR3 reads CAISVETDTQYF. CDR3 DNA: TGTGCCATCAGTGTAGAAACAGATACGCAGTATTTT.

V usage is TRBV14 and J usage is TRBJ2-7, with 9 bases matching TRBD1. From germline, CDR1 is SGHDN and CDR2 FVKESK. The CDR3 has 16 residues. With 3 bases clipped from V and 3 bases from J, the junction kept 9 bases outside the gene matches. CDR3 DNA sequence: TGTGCCAGCAGCCATAGACGGCAGGGACAGGGCTACGAGCAGTACTTC. This translates into CASSHRRQGQGYEQYF. Full variable domain (missing parts from reference TRBV14 and TRBJ2-7): EAGVTQFPSHSVIEKGQTVTLRCDPISGHDNLYWYRRVMGKEIKFLLHFVKESKQDESGMPNNRFLAERTGGTYSTLKVQPAELEDSGVYFCASSHRRQGQGYEQYFGPGTRLTVT.

This clone showed up just a few times. This sequence joins TRBV13 and TRBJ2-5; TRBD2 is a possible D gene (5 bases). The CDR3 contains 16 residues. Germline values: CDR1 PRHDT, CDR2 FYEKMQ (reference sequence). Trimming pared 5 bases from V and 2 bases from J, leaving 18 bases between. CDR3 in amino acids: CASSALTEDSQETQYF. The CDR3 coding sequence is TGTGCCAGCAGCGCACTGACGGAGGACTCGCAAGAGACCCAGTACTTC.

J is TRBJ2-7 and V is TRBV28; the match to TRBD1 covers 8 bases. Germline V gene data show CDR1 as MDHEN and CDR2 as SYDVKM. This CDR3 spans 12 amino acids. The J segment lost 5 bases and the V segment lost 5 bases, leaving 2 bases of the junction unmatched. The CDR3 loop reads CASSRTGNEQYF. DNA for the CDR3: TGTGCCAGCAGTCGGACAGGGAACGAGCAGTACTTC.

This chain uses TRBV7-9 with TRBJ2-7; the match to TRBD2 covers 8 bases. CDR3 length: 13 amino acids. V lost 7 bases to trimming and J lost 0 bases; unmatched junction nucleotides: 2. CDR1 and CDR2 from the germline V gene are SEHNR and FQNEAQ (reference sequence). Here the CDR3 reads CASTSGYSYEQYF. The CDR3 DNA follows: TGTGCCAGCACTAGCGGGTACTCCTACGAGCAGTACTTC.

The rearrangement uses TRBV15 and TRBJ2-1; maybe TRBD1 (6 bases). CDR1 and CDR2 from the germline V gene are LNHNV and YYDKDF (reference sequence). Trimming pared 1 base from V and 7 bases from J, leaving 14 bases between. The CDR3 is 15 residues long. The CDR3 DNA follows: TGTGCCACCAGCAGAGCTCCAGGGGTGATGAATGAGCAGTTCTTC. Translation gives CATSRAPGVMNEQFF.